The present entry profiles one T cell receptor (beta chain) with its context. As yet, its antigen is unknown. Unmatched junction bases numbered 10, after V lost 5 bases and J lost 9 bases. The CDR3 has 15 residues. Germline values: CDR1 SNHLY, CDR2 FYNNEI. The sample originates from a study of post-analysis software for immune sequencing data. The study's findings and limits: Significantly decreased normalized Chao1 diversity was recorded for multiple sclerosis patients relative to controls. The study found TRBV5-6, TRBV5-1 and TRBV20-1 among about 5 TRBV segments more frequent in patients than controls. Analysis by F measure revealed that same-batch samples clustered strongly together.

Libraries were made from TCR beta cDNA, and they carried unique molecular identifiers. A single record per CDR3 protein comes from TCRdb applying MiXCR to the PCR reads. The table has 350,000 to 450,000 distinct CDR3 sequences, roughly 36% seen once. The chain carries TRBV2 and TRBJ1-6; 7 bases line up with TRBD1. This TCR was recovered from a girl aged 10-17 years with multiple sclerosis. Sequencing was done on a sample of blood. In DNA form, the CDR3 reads TGTGCCAGCAGTCTACAGGGGACCCTGGGTTCACCCCTCCACTTT. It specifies CASSLQGTLGSPLHF.